Detailed here is one T cell receptor beta chain. Its antigen remains unidentified. This sample is drawn from a study of T cell responses to AZD1222 COVID-19 vaccine. This CDR3 comprises 14 residues. Germline CDR1 reads SGHRS; CDR2 reads YFSETQ. V was cut by 0 bases and J by 5 bases, with 11 bases left in between. Study outcomes and limitations: Spike was spanned by vaccine-associated CD4 TCRs, which were dominant at 160-218 and 743-854.

This table comes from immunoSEQ multiplex PCR, and its TCRdb copy is limited to in-frame clones, with some not included. The repertoire holds about 160,000 clones, with around 92% as singletons. This sequence was found in an adult in good health. Here the sequenced sample was peripheral blood, taken on day 0 of MenACWY control vaccination. The chain combines TRBV5-1 with TRBJ1-1, with D unclear. The CDR3 bases are TGCGCCAGCAGCTTGGGAAACAGAAAGACTGAAGCTTTCTTT. It yields the protein CASSLGNRKTEAFF. The variable domain in full, completed from reference TRBV5-1 and TRBJ1-1, reads KAGVTQTPRYLIKTRGQQVTLSCSPISGHRSVSWYQQTPGQGLQFLFEYFSETQRNKGNFPGRFSGRQFSNSRSEMNVSTLELGDSALYLCASSLGNRKTEAFFGQGTRLTVV.